This TCR beta chain derives from a study of Graves' ophthalmopathy and Graves' hyperthyroidism. On the study more broadly: Investigators collected peripheral blood at initial diagnosis, before any treatment was given.

Ophthalmopathy donors were characterized by moderate-to-severe activity, CAS of at least 3, NOSPECS of at least 4, and duration under 3 months. Enrollment excluded any patients with other autoimmune diseases, uncontrolled infections, pregnancy or lactation. Clinicians made diagnoses from clinical symptoms, serum thyroxine, TRAb, thyroid ultrasound and orbital computed tomography. Transcripts of RNA were the source for amplifying TCR beta CDR3 regions. HTBI primers were employed in first-round RT-PCR, then a second-round multiplex PCR followed. TCRdb redid the calling of the multiplex PCR reads with MiXCR, one entry per CDR3 protein. The sample has about 240,000 distinct CDR3 sequences, approximately 42% seen once. Germline-derived CDR1 and CDR2 are SNHLY and FYNNEI. The CDR3 runs 17 residues. V lost 6 bases, J lost 2 bases, and 13 bases stayed unmatched. This clonotype was found a few times.

The sequencing sample was made of peripheral blood. The TCR sequence derives from an adult man with Graves' ophthalmopathy. V and J are TRBV2 and TRBJ1-5, with 7 bases that match TRBD1. CDR3 DNA: TGTGCCAGCAGCCAACCACAGGGGAATATGGGCAATCAGCCCCAGCATTTT. Amino acid sequence: CASSQPQGNMGNQPQHF.